This entry lists 18 T cell receptor beta chains sequenced from one sample in a study of CD8 T cells in Susac syndrome. Random hexamers were used to reverse transcribe roughly 0.5 to 1 ug of RNA. TCRdb passed the immunoSEQ multiplex PCR reads through MiXCR, listing each CDR3 protein once. The sample contains about 300,000 distinct CDR3 sequences, approximately 85% of which appear only once. Sequences were obtained from CD8+ T cells from PBMCs. These receptors all come from a human donor with multiple sclerosis.

CDR3 sequence: CASSVDFVNTIYF. The CDR3 bases are TGCGCCAGCAGCGTGGACTTCGTGAACACCATATATTTT. The rearrangement links TRBV5-1 to TRBJ1-3; D call uncertain. Trimming cost V 4 bases and J 7 bases, with 12 bases left between them. Germline CDR1 reads SGHRS; CDR2 reads YFSETQ. The CDR3 sequence is 13 residues long.

The J gene is TRBJ1-5, the V gene TRBV6-2 or TRBV6-3, with D maybe TRBD1 (6 bases). CDR1 and CDR2 (germline): MNHEY, SVGEGT. Trimming removed 1 base from V and 4 bases from J, with 17 bases in between. The CDR3 has 17 residues. The CDR3 loop reads CASSYFGIGQQNQPQHF. Here the CDR3 DNA reads TGTGCCAGCAGTTACTTTGGTATCGGACAGCAAAATCAGCCCCAGCATTTT.

The chain is built from TRBV4-1 and TRBJ1-5; unclear D gene. Per the germline V gene, CDR1 is MGHRA and CDR2 is YSYEKL. Deletions cut 3 bases from V and 1 base from J, with 7 bases between. The CDR3 sequence is 14 residues long. The DNA for the CDR3 is TGCGCCAGCAGCCACGGACCGAGCAATCAGCCCCAGCATTTT. Translation gives CASSHGPSNQPQHF.

The chain recombines TRBV7-9 with TRBJ1-5, with no clear D. Germline CDR1 is SEHNR and CDR2 is FQNEAQ (reference sequence). The CDR3 has 15 residues. With 4 bases removed from V and 7 bases from J, the gap between germline ends came to 17 bases. The CDR3 protein is CASSSPFEAGQPQHF. The CDR3 bases are TGTGCCAGCAGCTCCCCTTTCGAGGCCGGACAGCCCCAGCATTTT.

The chain carries TRBV11-2 and TRBJ2-7; D remains unclear. The germline CDR1 and CDR2 sequences are SGHAT and FQNNGV. The CDR3 has 13 amino acids. V was cut by 4 bases and J by 5 bases, with 12 bases left in between. Here the CDR3 DNA reads TGTGCCAGCAGCTCCCCAGCAGACCACGAGCAGTACTTC. It yields the protein CASSSPADHEQYF. Looking up the rest from reference TRBV11-2 and TRBJ2-7 gives the full variable domain: EAGVAQSPRYKIIEKRQSVAFWCNPISGHATLYWYQQILGQGPKLLIQFQNNGVVDDSQLPKDRFSAERLKGVDSTLKIQPAKLEDSAVYLCASSSPADHEQYFGPGTRLTVT.

The chain carries TRBV10-3 and TRBJ2-2; 7 bases are a match to TRBD1. The junction had 13 bases not matched to a gene; V was cut back by 5 bases and J by 7 bases. This CDR3 contains 16 residues. In germline, CDR1 is ENHRY, CDR2 SYGVKD. The CDR3, as DNA: TGTGCCATCAGTCAAGTTGCACAGGGGCAAGGCGGGGAGCTGTTTTTT. It specifies CAISQVAQGQGGELFF.

V usage is TRBV4-3 and J usage is TRBJ1-1; tentative D call: TRBD1 (5 bases). V was clipped by 1 base and J by 5 bases, with 11 bases between them. Germline V gene lookup returns CDR1 LGHNA and CDR2 YSLEER. The CDR3 is 14 amino acids. CDR3 loop: CASSQVEGWTEAFF. CDR3 DNA: TGCGCCAGCAGCCAAGTGGAGGGGTGGACTGAAGCTTTCTTT.

Only one count was recorded for this clonotype. The chain combines TRBV30 with TRBJ1-2, with D tentatively TRBD1 (6 bases). V was cut by 8 bases and J by 5 bases, with 9 bases left in between. CDR3 size: 10 residues. Germline V gives CDR1 GTSNPN, CDR2 SVGIG (reference sequence). CDR3 protein: CAIQGYGYTF. DNA for the CDR3: TGTGCCATACAGGGTTATGGCTACACCTTC.

The V gene is TRBV4-3, the J gene TRBJ2-1, with TRBD2 matching over 12 bases. Germline trimming cut 0 bases from V and 5 bases from J; bases unmatched to any gene: 8. Per germline, CDR1 LGHNA and CDR2 YSLEER. The CDR3 has 18 amino acids. The CDR3 is CASSQDPLAGGGDNEQFF. For the CDR3, the DNA is TGCGCCAGCAGCCAAGATCCCCTAGCGGGAGGGGGAGACAATGAGCAGTTCTTC.

This clonotype came up once. The chain couples TRBV20-1 to TRBJ1-2; a weak D match, TRBD1 (5 bases). Germline V lookup: CDR1 DFQATT, CDR2 SNEGSKA (reference sequence). Trimming shortened V by 1 base and J by 2 bases, and 17 bases separated the two germline ends. The length of the CDR3 is 16 residues. CDR3 coding DNA: TGCAGTGCTAGAGTCGAAGAACTCGGGGACAACTATGGCTACACCTTC. Protein: CSARVEELGDNYGYTF.

The chain joins TRBV9 to TRBJ1-1, with TRBD1 matching 10 bases. CDR1 is SGDLS, CDR2 YYNGEE, per germline. This CDR3 contains 13 residues. Trimming removed 2 bases from V and 6 bases from J; junction bases left unmatched: 1. DNA for the CDR3: TGTGCCAGCAGCGTGACAGGGGGCTCTGAAGCTTTCTTT. Translated, it gives CASSVTGGSEAFF.

This chain connects TRBV7-9 to TRBJ2-1, with 10 bases that match TRBD1. Looked up from germline, CDR1 is SEHNR and CDR2 is FQNEAQ (reference sequence). V dropped 4 bases and J dropped 6; count of bases not matched to a gene: 9. The CDR3 covers 16 residues. DNA for the CDR3: TGTGCCAGCAGCTGGACCGACGGGACAGGGGCCAATGAGCAGTTCTTC. Protein sequence: CASSWTDGTGANEQFF.

The chain combines TRBV30 with TRBJ1-1; D may be TRBD1 (5 bases). Per germline, CDR1 GTSNPN and CDR2 SVGIG (reference sequence). The CDR3 runs 11 residues. Between the trimmed V and J ends, which lost 1 base and 12 bases, there was a span of 12 bases. CDR3 bases: TGTGCCTGGAGTGACGGGGCTTGGACTTTCTTT. Translation gives CAWSDGAWTFF.

This clonotype was observed a few times. The J gene is TRBJ1-2, the V gene TRBV5-4; D remains ambiguous. The CDR3 is 14 amino acids. Per the germline V gene, CDR1 is SGHNT and CDR2 is YYREEE (reference sequence). Trimming cost V 4 bases and J 4 bases, with 14 bases left between them. The CDR3 loop is CASSPPLTTYGYTF. The CDR3 bases are TGTGCCAGCAGCCCGCCCCTGACGACCTATGGCTACACCTTC. Full variable domain (outside the CDR3, taken from reference TRBV5-4 and TRBJ1-2): ETGVTQSPTHLIKTRGQQVTLRCSSQSGHNTVSWYQQALGQGPQFIFQYYREEENGRGNFPPRFSGLQFPNYSSELNVNALELDDSALYLCASSPPLTTYGYTFGSGTRLTVV.

This clonotype is a singleton in its sample. The rearrangement joins TRBV9 to TRBJ1-1; the D is unclear. The germline V and J ends were trimmed by 0 bases and 7 bases, with 13 bases remaining between them. This CDR3 has 14 residues. Germline V gene data show CDR1 as SGDLS and CDR2 as YYNGEE. The CDR3 DNA follows: TGTGCCAGCAGCGTAGACCCGACCCCGTATGAAGCTTTCTTT. Translated: CASSVDPTPYEAFF.

This clonotype was seen only once. This sequence joins TRBV29-1 and TRBJ2-2; 7 nucleotides align to TRBD2. CDR3 length: 15 residues. The V gene's germline CDR1 is SQVTM and CDR2 ANQGSEA. Trimming cost V 1 base and J 1 base; bases outside gene matches: 3. CDR3 nucleotides: TGCAGCGTTGAAGCAGTAGCGGGGAACACCGGGGAGCTGTTTTTT. It specifies CSVEAVAGNTGELFF.

This chain connects TRBV29-1 to TRBJ1-1; D uncertain. Germline V gene sequence: CDR1 SQVTM, CDR2 ANQGSEA. The V and J ends lost 5 bases and 11 bases respectively, with 15 bases between them. The length of the CDR3 is 11 residues. DNA of the CDR3: TGCAGCGTTTGGGGAGGGAGAGGGGCTTTCTTT. This translates into CSVWGGRGAFF.

The CDR3 region is CASRRVRKSQETQYF. Here the CDR3 DNA reads TGTGCCAGCAGACGTGTTAGAAAATCCCAAGAGACCCAGTACTTC. The V gene is TRBV7-2, the J gene TRBJ2-5; D gene unclear. V lost 6 bases and J 1 base, leaving 15 bases between the germline ends. The germline V gene encodes CDR1 SGHTA and CDR2 FQGNSA. The CDR3 contains 15 residues.